The clone carrying this TCR beta chain was counted between two and nine times. Its antigen remains unidentified. The data belong to a study of T cell responses to AZD1222 COVID-19 vaccine. Study-level results: Dominant at 160-218 and 743-854, vaccine-associated CD4 TCRs also spanned spike.

Profiling relied on immunoSEQ multiplex PCR, and the TCRdb table lists in-frame clones only, not all of them. The table has around 260,000 clones, approximately 93% seen once. The sample was peripheral blood, taken on day 0 of AZD1222 vaccination. This sequence originates from an adult in good health.

CDR3: CAISPRGGEQFF. The CDR3 coding sequence is TGTGCCATCAGCCCTCGGGGAGGGGAGCAGTTCTTC. The chain combines TRBV10-3 with TRBJ2-1; 7 bases map to TRBD2. The CDR3 has 12 amino acids. Germline V lookup: CDR1 ENHRY, CDR2 SYGVKD. The junction had 6 bases not matched to a gene; V was cut back by 6 bases and J by 10 bases.